The 14 T cell receptor beta chains below all came from one sample that was sequenced in a study of early T cells in non-severe SARS-CoV-2 infection. Each CDR3 protein is one row after TCRdb ran MiXCR on the 5' RACE reads. Here the sample spans approximately 71,000 distinct CDR3 sequences, 9% to 15% being singletons. Sequences were obtained from whole blood. These receptors all come from an adult who was a healthcare worker with PCR-confirmed SARS-CoV-2 infection or an uninfected control (not recorded which).

In this sample, this clonotype turned up many times. The rearrangement links TRBV19 to TRBJ2-5, with a weak D call TRBD2 (6 bases). Trimming cost V 6 bases and J 6 bases, with 11 bases left between them. This CDR3 contains 12 residues. Germline V CDR1 and CDR2: LNHDA, SQIVND (reference sequence). Written as DNA, the CDR3 is TGTGCCAGTAGAGGGCTAGCGAAGACCCAGTACTTC. Protein: CASRGLAKTQYF.

In this sample, this clonotype turned up a few times. CDR3 residues: CSARVVPTSGGTTQRETQYF. The CDR3 coding sequence is TGCAGTGCTAGAGTCGTTCCGACTAGCGGGGGGACCACACAGCGAGAGACCCAGTACTTC. This rearrangement joins TRBV20-1 to TRBJ2-5; 13 bases are a match to TRBD2. Germline values: CDR1 DFQATT, CDR2 SNEGSKA (reference sequence). The V segment lost 1 base and the J segment 4 bases; nucleotides outside the gene matches: 18. CDR3 length equals 20 residues.

The J gene is TRBJ2-3, the V gene TRBV6-6; 13 bases agree with TRBD2. With 5 bases clipped from V and 3 bases from J, the junction kept 11 bases outside the gene matches. There are 18 residues in the CDR3. The germline CDR1 and CDR2 sequences are MNHNY and SVGAGI (reference sequence). The CDR3 loop reads CASSQKLAGGTVTDTQYF. CDR3 bases: TGTGCCAGCAGTCAGAAACTAGCGGGGGGGACTGTGACAGATACGCAGTATTTT.

This clonotype was found many times. V usage is TRBV20-1 and J usage is TRBJ1-3, with D possibly TRBD1 on 5 matching bases. V lost 0 bases and J 6 bases, leaving 15 bases between the germline ends. The CDR3 is made up of 15 amino acids. The germline V gene encodes CDR1 DFQATT and CDR2 SNEGSKA (reference sequence). DNA for the CDR3: TGCAGTGCTAGAGATGGGAGGGGCGCGGAAAACACCATATATTTT. Translated, it gives CSARDGRGAENTIYF.

The V call is TRBV30, the J call TRBJ1-1; D is unresolved. Germline V CDR1 and CDR2: GTSNPN, SVGIG (reference sequence). This CDR3 is built from 11 residues. Trimming left V 5 bases short and J 3 bases short, with 7 bases between. CDR3: CAWGRDTEAFF. As DNA, the CDR3 is TGTGCCTGGGGTCGGGACACTGAAGCTTTCTTT.

This clonotype was observed a handful of times. The chain employs TRBV2 and TRBJ1-1; D gene ambiguous. V lost 7 bases, J lost 2 bases, and 14 bases lay in between. Germline CDR1 reads SNHLY; CDR2 reads FYNNEI. This CDR3 spans 14 amino acids. Here the CDR3 reads CASTPHGLNTEAFF. The CDR3 nucleotides read TGTGCCAGCACACCCCACGGGCTAAACACTGAAGCTTTCTTT.

The CDR3 loop reads CASRPSTGRNTEAFF. Written as DNA, the CDR3 is TGTGCCAGCAGACCCTCGACAGGGAGAAACACTGAAGCTTTCTTT. The chain has TRBV18 and TRBJ1-1, with 7 bases lining up with TRBD1. Germline values: CDR1 KGHSH, CDR2 LQKENI. V lost 8 bases, J lost 2 bases, and 11 bases stayed unmatched. This CDR3 contains 15 residues.

This clonotype was observed a few times. The chain couples TRBV2 to TRBJ2-7; TRBD1 matches 8 bases. Germline V gene lookup returns CDR1 SNHLY and CDR2 FYNNEI. V was pared by 8 bases and J by 5 bases, with 11 bases of the junction left unmatched. CDR3 length: 14 residues. In DNA, the CDR3 is TGTGCCAGCGCCCGAGGGACAGGAACCCACGAGCAGTACTTC. This sequence encodes CASARGTGTHEQYF.

This clonotype has only a few counts. The chain couples TRBV20-1 to TRBJ1-1; D is possibly TRBD1 (6 bases). The length of the CDR3 is 13 residues. V was shortened by 4 bases and J by 5 bases, with 14 bases between the two germline ends. Germline V gene sequence: CDR1 DFQATT, CDR2 SNEGSKA (reference sequence). The CDR3 protein is CSATRGSGTEAFF. The CDR3 bases are TGCAGTGCTACCAGGGGATCGGGGACTGAAGCTTTCTTT.

This clonotype was counted a few times. J is TRBJ2-7 and V is TRBV20-1; D is undetermined. Deletions cut 2 bases from V and 2 bases from J, with 10 bases between. The CDR3 is 13 residues long. Germline V gene data show CDR1 as DFQATT and CDR2 as SNEGSKA (reference sequence). The CDR3 DNA is TGCAGTGCTAGACGCGTTGGGGCCTACGAGCAGTACTTC. Translating gives CSARRVGAYEQYF.

This clonotype showed up just a few times. This sequence joins TRBV7-2 and TRBJ2-7; 11 bases line up with TRBD2. With 3 bases clipped from V and 4 bases from J, the junction kept 2 bases outside the gene matches. This CDR3 has 14 residues. CDR1 and CDR2 from the germline V gene are SGHTA and FQGNSA. The CDR3 DNA reads as TGTGCCAGCAGCTTGACTAGCGGGGAGTACGAGCAGTACTTC. This encodes CASSLTSGEYEQYF.

The V call is TRBV28, the J call TRBJ2-3, with 7 bases aligning to TRBD1. Germline CDR1 reads MDHEN; CDR2 reads SYDVKM. J lost 2 bases, V lost 5 bases, and 4 bases had no gene match. This CDR3 region has 14 residues. DNA of the CDR3: TGTGCCAGCAGTGTCAGGGGGTCCACAGATACGCAGTATTTT. Translated: CASSVRGSTDTQYF.

V gene TRBV7-6 combines with J gene TRBJ2-5; D is possibly TRBD1 (5 bases). The CDR3 is 15 residues long. Per germline, CDR1 SGHVS and CDR2 FNYEAQ. Trimming left V 1 base short and J 2 bases short, with 11 bases between. The chain's CDR3 is CASSLERDRQETQYF. The DNA for the CDR3 is TGTGCCAGCAGCTTAGAGCGAGACAGACAAGAGACCCAGTACTTC.

Many counts were recorded for this clonotype. The chain joins TRBV12-3 or TRBV12-4 to TRBJ2-1; 12 nucleotides agree with TRBD1. V lost 6 bases, J lost 10 bases, and 22 bases stayed unmatched. This CDR3 has 19 amino acids. CDR3 amino acids: CASSPDSWGTGGLTGEQFF. The CDR3, as DNA: TGTGCCAGCAGCCCAGACTCATGGGGGACAGGGGGCCTCACTGGGGAGCAGTTCTTC.